This is a list of T cell receptor beta chains from one sample in a study of blood T cell dynamics during melanoma immunotherapy. Here immunoSEQ multiplex PCR was the method, and the copy in TCRdb shows in-frame clones only, minus some. This table has roughly 11,000 clones, less than 90% appearing once. Sequences were derived from blood, sampled from a patient treated with checkpoint blockade. These TCRs come from a human donor with melanoma. Both conserved end residues are part of each CDR3. The D gene is left open where the match is weak. Only some rows state a clone size, as once, few, many or a class for expanded clones.

D gene,CDR3 length,V gene,J gene,clone size,CDR3 DNA,CDR3 protein
TRBD1,16,TRBV6-4,TRBJ2-1,few,TGTGCCAGCAGTGATTCCCGGGACAGGGGCCACAATGAGCAGTTCTTC,CASSDSRDRGHNEQFF
-,15,TRBV6-5,TRBJ1-4,-,TGTGCCAGCAGCACGGGGGGGGGCCGGAATGAAAAACTGTTTTTT,CASSTGGGRNEKLFF
-,13,TRBV11-2,TRBJ1-6,-,TGTGCCAGCAGCTTAGAGGGGAATTCACCCCTCCACTTT,CASSLEGNSPLHF
-,13,TRBV6-1,TRBJ1-5,-,TGTGCCAGCAGTGTCGAGGTTGGTCAGCCCCAGCATTTT,CASSVEVGQPQHF
TRBD1,13,TRBV2,TRBJ2-1,few,TGTGCCACCCAGGGGACAGACAACAATGAGCAGTTCTTC,CATQGTDNNEQFF
-,16,TRBV19,TRBJ1-2,few,TGTGCCAGTAGTACCTCCCCGGGACAAAGGTACTATGGCTACACCTTC,CASSTSPGQRYYGYTF
-,19,TRBV18,TRBJ1-1,once,TGTGCCAGCTCACCACCTAAAACCGTGCCGGGCGCGTCGAACACTGAAGCTTTCTTT,CASSPPKTVPGASNTEAFF
TRBD2,14,TRBV7-3,TRBJ2-1,-,TGTGCCACCTGCACTAGCGGGAGGTCCAATGAGCAGTTCTTC,CATCTSGRSNEQFF
-,12,TRBV7-9,TRBJ1-3,-,TGTGCCAGCCTTTCCTCTGGAAACACCATATATTTT,CASLSSGNTIYF
-,14,TRBV7-2,TRBJ2-7,-,TGTGCCAGCAGCTCGACGGCTTTGCGCTACGAGCAGTACTTC,CASSSTALRYEQYF
-,15,TRBV14,TRBJ1-2,-,TGTGCCAGCAGCCAATTGACAGGATGGAACTATGGCTACACCTTC,CASSQLTGWNYGYTF
-,12,TRBV6-6,TRBJ1-4,-,TGTGCCAGCAGGGCAGGGAACGAAAAACTGTTTTTT,CASRAGNEKLFF
-,16,TRBV5-8,TRBJ1-2,-,TGTGCCAGCAGCGATTTCAACAGGGAGAGTAACTATGGCTACACCTTC,CASSDFNRESNYGYTF
-,15,TRBV6-5,TRBJ2-5,-,TGTGCCAGCAGTTCAATTTGGACAGCCCAAGAGACCCAGTACTTC,CASSSIWTAQETQYF
-,17,TRBV14,TRBJ1-1,-,TGTGCCAGCAGCCAACACCCGGGATCTAGCCCGGGCACTGAAGCTTTCTTT,CASSQHPGSSPGTEAFF
-,14,TRBV7-9,TRBJ1-5,-,TGTGCCAGCAGCTTGACAGGATTTTATCAGCCCCAGCATTTT,CASSLTGFYQPQHF
-,13,TRBV2,TRBJ1-3,-,TGTGCCAGCATGGGGAGGGGTGGAAACACCATATATTTT,CASMGRGGNTIYF
-,15,TRBV4-3,TRBJ1-4,-,TGCGCCAGCAGCCGAGCAGGGGTGGGAGGTGAAAAACTGTTTTTT,CASSRAGVGGEKLFF
TRBD1,15,TRBV28,TRBJ1-2,-,TGTGCCAGCAGTCCACGGACAGGGGGCCTCTATGGCTACACCTTC,CASSPRTGGLYGYTF
-,15,TRBV6-5,TRBJ2-5,-,TGTGCCAGCAGTTACGGGGGCAGATTAGAAGAGACCCAGTACTTC,CASSYGGRLEETQYF
-,13,TRBV7-2,TRBJ1-2,-,TGTGCCAGCAGCCCACGTTTTGTCTATGGCTACACCTTC,CASSPRFVYGYTF
TRBD2,16,TRBV4-2,TRBJ2-7,-,TGTGCCAGCAGCTCGGGGGGGGTCGTCAGCTCCTACGAGCAGTACTTC,CASSSGGVVSSYEQYF
-,17,TRBV5-1,TRBJ2-1,once,TGCGCCAGCAGCCCTACTCCAAATTCCGGGTCCTACAATGAGCAGTTCTTC,CASSPTPNSGSYNEQFF
-,11,TRBV5-3,TRBJ2-7,-,TGTGCCAGAAGCTTTACCTACGAGCAGTACTTC,CARSFTYEQYF
TRBD1,14,TRBV30,TRBJ1-4,once,TGTGCCTGCCGGAGAGGGGGCCAAAATGAAAAACTGTTTTTT,CACRRGGQNEKLFF
-,16,TRBV5-4,TRBJ1-5,once,TGTGCCAGCAGCTTGGGAGGGGCGGCCCCCATTCAGCCCCAGCATTTT,CASSLGGAAPIQPQHF
TRBD2,17,TRBV18,TRBJ2-5,-,TGTGCCAGCTCACCCCCGGGGACTAGCGGTTACCAAGAGACCCAGTACTTC,CASSPPGTSGYQETQYF
-,14,TRBV5-8,TRBJ1-1,-,TGTGCCAGCAGGCCTGACCGACTTAGCACTGAAGCTTTCTTT,CASRPDRLSTEAFF
TRBD2,16,TRBV5-4,TRBJ2-3,-,TGTGCCAGCAGCCCCGGGGGGAGGGCCACCACAGATACGCAGTATTTT,CASSPGGRATTDTQYF
-,15,TRBV6-5,TRBJ1-4,-,TGTGCCAGCAGTTACAGGGGAGGGAGGAATGAAAAACTGTTTTTT,CASSYRGGRNEKLFF
TRBD2,18,TRBV5-1,TRBJ2-3,-,TGCGCCAGCAGCTCACAGGGTGTAGCGGGGGGATCCACAGATACGCAGTATTTT,CASSSQGVAGGSTDTQYF
-,13,TRBV7-6,TRBJ2-1,-,TGTGCCAGCAGCTTCGGACTCAACAATGAGCAGTTCTTC,CASSFGLNNEQFF
-,12,TRBV18,TRBJ2-1,-,TGTGCCAGCTCACCGCAGTACAATGAGCAGTTCTTC,CASSPQYNEQFF
-,12,TRBV5-8,TRBJ1-5,-,TGTGCCAGCAGCTTCGGGAATCAGCCCCAGCATTTT,CASSFGNQPQHF
-,15,TRBV19,TRBJ1-5,-,TGTGCCAGTAGTGTTCAGATCAATAGCAATCAGCCCCAGCATTTT,CASSVQINSNQPQHF
-,13,TRBV27,TRBJ1-4,few,TGTGCCAGCAGTTTATGGGACGGCGAAAAACTGTTTTTT,CASSLWDGEKLFF
TRBD2,16,TRBV9,TRBJ2-1,-,TGTGCCAGCAGCGTGGGACTAGCGGGAGCAAGCAGTGAGCAGTTCTTC,CASSVGLAGASSEQFF
-,17,TRBV19,TRBJ2-6,-,TGTGCCAGTAGCCTCAGGGGGACTAAGTCTGGGGCCAACGTCCTGACTTTC,CASSLRGTKSGANVLTF
TRBD1,16,TRBV11-2,TRBJ1-4,-,TGTGCCAGCAGCAGCCGACAGGGGGCGACTAATGAAAAACTGTTTTTT,CASSSRQGATNEKLFF
-,12,TRBV29-1,TRBJ2-2,-,TGCAGCGTTGGACAGAGCACCGGGGAGCTGTTTTTT,CSVGQSTGELFF
-,13,TRBV11-3,TRBJ1-1,-,TGTGCCAGCAGCTTAGATGAGGACACTGAAGCTTTCTTT,CASSLDEDTEAFF
-,12,TRBV7-9,TRBJ1-1,-,TGTGCCAGCAGGCTAGGAGGGACTGAAGCTTTCTTT,CASRLGGTEAFF
-,12,TRBV6-1,TRBJ1-2,once,TGTGCCAGCAGTGAAATGGGAGATGGCTACACCTTC,CASSEMGDGYTF
-,15,TRBV28,TRBJ1-5,once,TGTGCCAGCAGTCCCGGGACGCATAACAATCAGCCCCAGCATTTT,CASSPGTHNNQPQHF
-,17,TRBV4-2,TRBJ1-5,-,TGTGCCAGCAGCCAAGTAGGGCAGAAATATAGCAATCAGCCCCAGCATTTT,CASSQVGQKYSNQPQHF
-,15,TRBV5-6,TRBJ2-5,-,TGTGCCAGCAGCTTGCCAGGGATGGCCCAAGAGACCCAGTACTTC,CASSLPGMAQETQYF
-,13,TRBV5-4,TRBJ2-1,-,TGTGCCAGCAGTCTGGACTCCTACAATGAGCAGTTCTTC,CASSLDSYNEQFF
-,15,TRBV7-3,TRBJ2-6,-,TGTGCCAGCAGCCCAACAGGGACTGGGGCCAACGTCCTGACTTTC,CASSPTGTGANVLTF
-,14,TRBV2,TRBJ1-4,-,TGTGCCAGCAGTCTCCGGGACTTTACTGAAAAACTGTTTTTT,CASSLRDFTEKLFF
-,15,TRBV4-1,TRBJ2-7,once,TGCGCCAGCAGCCAAGTCGCCCTAGGAACCTACGAGCAGTACTTC,CASSQVALGTYEQYF